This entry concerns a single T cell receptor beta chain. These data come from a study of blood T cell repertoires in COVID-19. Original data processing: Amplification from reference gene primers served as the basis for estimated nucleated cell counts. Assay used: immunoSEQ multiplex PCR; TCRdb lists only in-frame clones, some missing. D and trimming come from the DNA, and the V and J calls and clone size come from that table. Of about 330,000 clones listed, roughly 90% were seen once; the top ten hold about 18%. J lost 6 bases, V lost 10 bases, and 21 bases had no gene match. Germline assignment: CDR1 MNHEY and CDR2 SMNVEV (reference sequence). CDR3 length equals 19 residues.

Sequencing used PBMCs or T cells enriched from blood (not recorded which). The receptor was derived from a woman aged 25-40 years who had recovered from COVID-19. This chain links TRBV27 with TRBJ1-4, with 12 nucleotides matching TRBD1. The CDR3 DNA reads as TGTGCCAACAGAAGAAGCGGGACAGGGGGCTCAGGAGGTGATGAAAAACTGTTTTTT. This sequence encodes CANRRSGTGGSGGDEKLFF.